A single sample is the source of the 8 T cell receptor beta chains below, sequenced in a study of somatic mutations in cytotoxic T cells in rheumatoid arthritis. Only in-frame clones appear in the TCRdb table, and some are missing; sequencing was by immunoSEQ multiplex PCR. The data hold about 4,800 clones, with around 78% observed a single time. The sequenced sample was CD8+ T cells sorted from blood, obtained at a follow-up visit. The receptors stem from a man aged 35-49 years with rheumatoid arthritis.

The chain joins TRBV6-5 to TRBJ2-5; 9 bases align to TRBD2. Germline V gene data show CDR1 as MNHEY and CDR2 as SVGAGI. The CDR3 consists of 16 residues. Unmatched junction bases numbered 9, after V lost 2 bases and J lost 5 bases. The CDR3 loop reads CASSYGIAGVQETQYF. For the CDR3, the DNA is TGTGCCAGCAGTTACGGGATAGCGGGAGTTCAGGAGACCCAGTACTTC.

The gene calls are TRBV4-3 and TRBJ2-2; D unclear. The CDR3 loop spans 14 amino acids. V was pared by 6 bases and J by 0 bases, with 8 bases between. Germline CDR1 reads LGHNA; CDR2 reads YSLEER. In DNA form, the CDR3 reads TGCGCCAGCAGAGGCGGTCCGAACACCGGGGAGCTGTTTTTT. This encodes CASRGGPNTGELFF.

J is TRBJ1-5 and V is TRBV28; the D gene is possibly TRBD1 (6 bases). Germline V gives CDR1 MDHEN, CDR2 SYDVKM. The CDR3 is 15 amino acids. Trimming removed 7 bases at V and 7 bases at J, with 20 bases between. The CDR3 DNA is TGTGCCAGCATCCTGGACAGCGACGAGGGCCAGCCCCAGCATTTT. It encodes CASILDSDEGQPQHF.

The chain links TRBV27 to TRBJ2-6; the D gene is possibly TRBD2 (6 bases). V was clipped by 2 bases and J by 1 base, with 9 bases between them. The germline CDR1 and CDR2 sequences are MNHEY and SMNVEV (reference sequence). The CDR3 has 16 amino acids. CDR3 sequence: CASSLGAGSGANVLTF. CDR3 nucleotide sequence: TGTGCCAGCAGTTTAGGGGCGGGATCTGGGGCCAACGTCCTGACTTTC.

The chain recombines TRBV19 with TRBJ1-2, with D hard to call. Germline V gives CDR1 LNHDA, CDR2 SQIVND (reference sequence). The CDR3 runs to 15 residues. V lost 2 bases, J lost 4 bases, and 14 bases lay in between. CDR3 in amino acids: CASSIMPQSSYGYTF. As DNA, the CDR3 is TGTGCCAGTAGTATAATGCCTCAAAGCTCCTATGGCTACACCTTC.

The chain employs TRBV7-9 and TRBJ2-2, with a weak D call TRBD1 (5 bases). V dropped 8 bases and J dropped 1 base, with 14 bases sitting between them. The CDR3 consists of 15 residues. From germline, CDR1 is SEHNR and CDR2 FQNEAQ (reference sequence). As DNA, the CDR3 is TGTGCCAGCCAGTCGTGGCAGGGGAACACCGGGGAGCTGTTTTTT. Translation gives CASQSWQGNTGELFF.

This clone was observed once. This sequence joins TRBV7-9 and TRBJ2-7; a weak D match, TRBD1 (6 bases). V was shortened by 1 base and J by 1 base, with 11 bases between the two germline ends. CDR3 length equals 15 residues. Per germline, CDR1 SEHNR and CDR2 FQNEAQ (reference sequence). Here the CDR3 reads CASSLVRTESYEQYF. The CDR3 nucleotides read TGTGCCAGCAGCTTAGTCCGGACAGAATCCTACGAGCAGTACTTC. The whole variable domain, filled in from reference TRBV7-9 and TRBJ2-7, reads DTGVSQNPRHKITKRGQNVTFRCDPISEHNRLYWYRQTLGQGPEFLTYFQNEAQLEKSRLLSDRFSAERPKGSFSTLEIQRTEQGDSAMYLCASSLVRTESYEQYFGPGTRLTVT.

The chain recombines TRBV4-3 with TRBJ1-1, with D maybe TRBD1 (5 bases). Germline lookup yields CDR1 LGHNA and CDR2 YSLEER. With 0 bases removed from V and 4 bases from J, the gap between germline ends came to 9 bases. The CDR3 is made up of 14 amino acids. The CDR3 DNA reads TGCGCCAGCAGCCAAGATTTGGGGGGCACTGAAGCTTTCTTT. It codes for CASSQDLGGTEAFF.